This TCR beta chain derives from a study of blood T cell repertoires in COVID-19. Study as a whole: Samples of COVID-19 (acute and convalescent) were obtained from the United States, Italy and Spain. T cells, B-cell-depleted T cells, or PBMCs provided the cDNA or gDNA that served as material.

V lost 3 bases, J lost 4 bases, and 8 bases stayed unmatched. The germline gives CDR1 KGHSH, CDR2 LQKENI. The CDR3 is 17 residues long. Methods used by the authors: Quantification of nucleated cells was approximated via reference gene primer amplification. Assay: immunoSEQ multiplex PCR; the TCRdb copy retains only in-frame clones and omits some. That table supplies the V and J calls and clone size; D and trimming were determined from the DNA. The sample shows about 110,000 clones, about four fifths of them seen only once. Sequences were obtained from peripheral blood. V and J are TRBV18 and TRBJ2-3; 12 nucleotides agree with TRBD1. The receptor was isolated from a woman in her sixties or seventies with acute or convalescent COVID-19. CDR3 bases: TGTGCCAGCTCACCCGGGACAGGGGGCAATTGGGCAGATACGCAGTATTTT. This codes for CASSPGTGGNWADTQYF. Using reference TRBV18 and TRBJ2-3 for the parts outside the CDR3, the full variable domain is NAGVMQNPRHLVRRRGQEARLRCSPMKGHSHVYWYRQLPEEGLKFMVYLQKENIIDESGMPKERFSAEFPKEGPSILRIQQVVRGDSAAYFCASSPGTGGNWADTQYFGPGTRLTVL.